Listed below are T cell receptor beta chains from one sample, sequenced in a study of CD8+ T cells in alopecia areata. TCRdb keeps only in-frame clones here, not all; method: immunoSEQ multiplex PCR. The sample lists some 130,000 clones, around three fifths occurring once. The sequencing here drew on CD4+ T cells sorted from blood, taken at week 0. Receptor source: a human donor with alopecia areata. Each CDR3 is given with its conserved first and last residue. A D gene is named only where the DNA matches it firmly. For some rows the clone size is stated as once, few or many, or as a class when expanded; others skip it.

V gene: TRBV27
clone size: -
J gene: TRBJ2-1
D gene: TRBD2
CDR3 DNA: TGTGCCAGCAGCCCGACTAGCGGGGGGCTCCCCGTTCGAGTCTTC
CDR3 protein: CASSPTSGGLPVRVF

V gene: TRBV23-1
clone size: -
J gene: TRBJ1-1
D gene: TRBD1
CDR3 DNA: TGCGCCAGCAGTCAAGAGTCACAGGGGGCTAAGAACACTGAAGCTTTCTTT
CDR3 protein: CASSQESQGAKNTEAFF

V gene: TRBV25-1
clone size: -
J gene: TRBJ1-2
D gene: -
CDR3 DNA: TGTGCCAGCAGCACCAGGGTCGGCTATGGCTACACCTTC
CDR3 protein: CASSTRVGYGYTF

V gene: TRBV2
clone size: -
J gene: TRBJ1-4
D gene: -
CDR3 DNA: TGTGCCAGCAGTAAGGACAGACCAACAACTAATGAAAAACTGTTTTTT
CDR3 protein: CASSKDRPTTNEKLFF

V gene: TRBV7-9
clone size: few
J gene: TRBJ1-5
D gene: -
CDR3 DNA: TGTGCCAGCAGCTTCGAAGACCCGAGGCAGCCCCAGCATTTT
CDR3 protein: CASSFEDPRQPQHF

V gene: TRBV30
clone size: -
J gene: TRBJ1-2
D gene: -
CDR3 DNA: TGTGCCTGGACAGAGGAAGCTAACTATGGCTACACCTTC
CDR3 protein: CAWTEEANYGYTF

V gene: TRBV11-2
clone size: -
J gene: TRBJ2-3
D gene: -
CDR3 DNA: TGTGCCAGCAGCTTGGGGGAGTGGACAGATACGCAGTATTTT
CDR3 protein: CASSLGEWTDTQYF

V gene: TRBV7-2
clone size: -
J gene: TRBJ2-7
D gene: -
CDR3 DNA: TGTGCCAGCAGCTTAGGCGGGGCTACCTACGAGCAGTACTTC
CDR3 protein: CASSLGGATYEQYF

V gene: TRBV6-5
clone size: -
J gene: TRBJ2-5
D gene: -
CDR3 DNA: TGTGCCAGCCGGGACCGGGACCAAGAGACCCAGTACTTC
CDR3 protein: CASRDRDQETQYF

V gene: TRBV7-2
clone size: -
J gene: TRBJ2-7
D gene: -
CDR3 DNA: TGTGCCAGCAGCTATGACAGAACCTATACCTACGAGCAGTACTTC
CDR3 protein: CASSYDRTYTYEQYF

V gene: TRBV5-1
clone size: -
J gene: TRBJ1-1
D gene: -
CDR3 DNA: TGCGCCAGCAGCTTGGAGGCCCCCGGCGTGAACACTGAAGCTTTCTTT
CDR3 protein: CASSLEAPGVNTEAFF

V gene: TRBV10-2
clone size: -
J gene: TRBJ2-1
D gene: -
CDR3 DNA: TGCGCCAGCAGTGAGCCGACAGGTTCACAGTTCTTC
CDR3 protein: CASSEPTGSQFF

V gene: TRBV5-4
clone size: few
J gene: TRBJ1-4
D gene: -
CDR3 DNA: TGTGCCAGCAGCTTGCGGACAGTTGCAACTAATGAAAAACTGTTTTTT
CDR3 protein: CASSLRTVATNEKLFF

V gene: TRBV28
clone size: -
J gene: TRBJ1-1
D gene: -
CDR3 DNA: TGTGCCAGCAGTTCGAACACTGAAGCTTTCTTT
CDR3 protein: CASSSNTEAFF

V gene: TRBV4-2
clone size: -
J gene: TRBJ2-5
D gene: TRBD2
CDR3 DNA: TGTGCCAGCAGCCAGCCGGGGGGAAAAGAGACCCAGTACTTC
CDR3 protein: CASSQPGGKETQYF

V gene: TRBV27
clone size: -
J gene: TRBJ2-5
D gene: TRBD1
CDR3 DNA: TGTGCCAGCAGTTCAGACAGGGCCCAGTACTTC
CDR3 protein: CASSSDRAQYF

V gene: TRBV25-1
clone size: -
J gene: TRBJ1-6
D gene: TRBD1
CDR3 DNA: TGTGCCAGCAGTGAATGGGGACAGGGGAAGCCACCCCTCCACTTT
CDR3 protein: CASSEWGQGKPPLHF

V gene: TRBV6-5
clone size: -
J gene: TRBJ2-7
D gene: -
CDR3 DNA: TGTGCCAGCAGCCGGACAGGGAGGGACTACGAGCAGTACTTC
CDR3 protein: CASSRTGRDYEQYF

V gene: TRBV7-9
clone size: few
J gene: TRBJ1-4
D gene: -
CDR3 DNA: TGTGCCAGCAGCCGGGGATACCTTGAAAAACTGTTTTTT
CDR3 protein: CASSRGYLEKLFF

V gene: TRBV7-9
clone size: -
J gene: TRBJ1-5
D gene: -
CDR3 DNA: TGTGCCAGCAGCCGGGACGGCGGTCAGCCCCAGCATTTT
CDR3 protein: CASSRDGGQPQHF

V gene: TRBV30
clone size: -
J gene: TRBJ1-6
D gene: TRBD1
CDR3 DNA: TGTGCCTGGAGGCGACAGGGAGGTTCACCCCTCCACTTT
CDR3 protein: CAWRRQGGSPLHF

V gene: TRBV2
clone size: few
J gene: TRBJ2-2
D gene: -
CDR3 DNA: TGTGCCAGCAGTGAAACCACCGGGGAGCTGTTTTTT
CDR3 protein: CASSETTGELFF

V gene: TRBV6-5
clone size: -
J gene: TRBJ1-1
D gene: -
CDR3 DNA: TGTGCCAGCAGCGGGACACTGAACACTGAAGCTTTCTTT
CDR3 protein: CASSGTLNTEAFF

V gene: TRBV30
clone size: -
J gene: TRBJ2-2
D gene: -
CDR3 DNA: TGTGCCTGGACCCACAGGGTCAGAACCGGGGAGCTGTTTTTT
CDR3 protein: CAWTHRVRTGELFF

V gene: TRBV10-3
clone size: -
J gene: TRBJ2-7
D gene: TRBD1
CDR3 DNA: TGTGCCATCAGTGAGTCGGTGACGGGACAGGCGTACGAGCAGTACTTC
CDR3 protein: CAISESVTGQAYEQYF

V gene: TRBV29-1
clone size: -
J gene: TRBJ2-7
D gene: -
CDR3 DNA: TGCAGCGTTGAATCTGGGTCCACCTACGAGCAGTACTTC
CDR3 protein: CSVESGSTYEQYF

V gene: TRBV5-1
clone size: -
J gene: TRBJ2-3
D gene: -
CDR3 DNA: TGCGCCAGCAGCTTGGCAGGCGGGGCTAGCACAGATACGCAGTATTTT
CDR3 protein: CASSLAGGASTDTQYF

V gene: TRBV29-1
clone size: few
J gene: TRBJ1-5
D gene: -
CDR3 DNA: TGCAGCGTTGGGACAGACAATCAGCCCCAGCATTTT
CDR3 protein: CSVGTDNQPQHF

V gene: TRBV29-1
clone size: -
J gene: TRBJ2-5
D gene: -
CDR3 DNA: TGCAGCGTAGTCCGGGGCCAGGAGACCCAGTACTTC
CDR3 protein: CSVVRGQETQYF

V gene: TRBV28
clone size: -
J gene: TRBJ2-1
D gene: -
CDR3 DNA: TGTGCCAGCAGTTTGGGTGGGGGGGCCTCCTACAATGAGCAGTTCTTC
CDR3 protein: CASSLGGGASYNEQFF

V gene: TRBV30
clone size: -
J gene: TRBJ2-2
D gene: -
CDR3 DNA: TGTGCCTGGAGTGTAGGGGGGTGGACCGGGGAGCTGTTTTTT
CDR3 protein: CAWSVGGWTGELFF

V gene: TRBV30
clone size: -
J gene: TRBJ2-5
D gene: -
CDR3 DNA: TGTGCCTGGAGTCGTGGACAATTACAAGAGACCCAGTACTTC
CDR3 protein: CAWSRGQLQETQYF

V gene: TRBV18
clone size: few
J gene: TRBJ2-4
D gene: TRBD2
CDR3 DNA: TGTGCCAGCTCACCACCGTTACTAGCGGGGGGGCCGAGGGACATTCAGTACTTC
CDR3 protein: CASSPPLLAGGPRDIQYF

V gene: TRBV29-1
clone size: few
J gene: TRBJ1-1
D gene: -
CDR3 DNA: TGCAGCGTTAACAGAGAGCGTCGGACTGAAGCTTTCTTT
CDR3 protein: CSVNRERRTEAFF

V gene: TRBV19
clone size: -
J gene: TRBJ2-5
D gene: -
CDR3 DNA: TGTGCCAGTAGTATACAGGTATCAGAGACCCAGTACTTC
CDR3 protein: CASSIQVSETQYF

V gene: TRBV23-1
clone size: -
J gene: TRBJ2-1
D gene: TRBD1
CDR3 DNA: TGCGCCAGCAGTCACCCCTCGGCCAGGACAGGGTTTAATGAGCAGTTCTTC
CDR3 protein: CASSHPSARTGFNEQFF

V gene: TRBV6-5
clone size: once
J gene: TRBJ1-1
D gene: TRBD1
CDR3 DNA: TGTGCCACCGTGAGTGGACAGGGGGTGGTTGCTTTCTTT
CDR3 protein: CATVSGQGVVAFF

V gene: TRBV20-1
clone size: -
J gene: TRBJ2-7
D gene: -
CDR3 DNA: TGCAGTGCTAGACAGGGTAACGAGCAGTACTTC
CDR3 protein: CSARQGNEQYF

V gene: TRBV30
clone size: -
J gene: TRBJ2-5
D gene: -
CDR3 DNA: TGTGCCTGGAGGAGATTAGAGACCCAGTACTTC
CDR3 protein: CAWRRLETQYF

V gene: TRBV5-1
clone size: -
J gene: TRBJ1-6
D gene: -
CDR3 DNA: TGCGCCAGCAGACACGGACAAAATAATTCACCGCTCCACTTT
CDR3 protein: CASRHGQNNSPLHF

V gene: TRBV4-3
clone size: -
J gene: TRBJ1-2
D gene: -
CDR3 DNA: TGCGCCAGCAGCCAAGGGTCCCCCACGCCTAACTATGGCTACACCTTC
CDR3 protein: CASSQGSPTPNYGYTF

V gene: TRBV6-5
clone size: -
J gene: TRBJ2-3
D gene: -
CDR3 DNA: TGTGCCAGCAGTCGAGGGGGGGACCCAGATACGCAGTATTTT
CDR3 protein: CASSRGGDPDTQYF

V gene: TRBV30
clone size: -
J gene: TRBJ2-3
D gene: -
CDR3 DNA: TGTGCCTGCAGGCTAGCAGGAGATACGCAGTATTTT
CDR3 protein: CACRLAGDTQYF

V gene: TRBV7-2
clone size: few
J gene: TRBJ1-5
D gene: -
CDR3 DNA: TGTGCCAGCAGCTTCGGGGGGGTTGGTCAGCCCCAGCATTTT
CDR3 protein: CASSFGGVGQPQHF

V gene: TRBV4-2
clone size: few
J gene: TRBJ2-7
D gene: -
CDR3 DNA: TGTGCCAGCAGCCAAGAAGCCTACTACGAGCAGTACTTC
CDR3 protein: CASSQEAYYEQYF

V gene: TRBV18
clone size: -
J gene: TRBJ1-1
D gene: -
CDR3 DNA: TGTGCCAGCTCACCAATGGAAGGTACGACTTTCTTT
CDR3 protein: CASSPMEGTTFF

V gene: TRBV4-3
clone size: -
J gene: TRBJ2-7
D gene: TRBD2
CDR3 DNA: TGCGCCAGCAGCCAGTCGAGCGGGGGGCTAAACGAGCAGTACTTC
CDR3 protein: CASSQSSGGLNEQYF

V gene: TRBV11-2
clone size: -
J gene: TRBJ1-1
D gene: TRBD1
CDR3 DNA: TGTGCCAGCAGCCCCACTCAGGGGGCGGTGATTCCTGAAGCTTTCTTT
CDR3 protein: CASSPTQGAVIPEAFF

V gene: TRBV7-2
clone size: -
J gene: TRBJ2-5
D gene: TRBD2
CDR3 DNA: TGTGCCAGCAGCATTGGGACTAGCGGGGGTTCATGGCAAGAGACCCAGTACTTC
CDR3 protein: CASSIGTSGGSWQETQYF